The present entry profiles one TCR beta chain with its context. This was the immunoSEQ v3 assay. TCRdb's table, derived via immunoSEQ multiplex PCR, lists solely in-frame clones and lacks some. Counted here are tens of thousands of clones, 63% occurring once; the ten biggest clones make up more than 15%. Per germline, CDR1 SQVTM and CDR2 ANQGSEA. J was trimmed by 2 bases and V by 7 bases; bases with no gene match: 5. This CDR3 is 14 amino acids long. The time point here: pre-treatment sample, taken before nivolumab and TIL therapy. Most excised metastases sampled were pleural nodules or supraclavicular lymph nodes. Tumors were harvested before any PD-1/PD-L1 blockade. The sample is drawn from a study of TIL therapy for anti-PD-1-resistant metastatic lung cancer.

The chain uses TRBV29-1 and TRBJ2-2; 9 bases match TRBD2. This receptor was identified in a woman between 25 and 85 years old with non-small cell lung cancer. Sequences were derived from tumor tissue, sampled at baseline. CDR3 in DNA: TGCAGCGCCAGTAGCGGGAGCAACACCGGGGAGCTGTTTTTT. Protein sequence: CSASSGSNTGELFF.